This T cell receptor beta chain was sequenced for a study of shared clonotypes between healthy human individuals. Across the whole study: Samples came from two female and a few male donors aged 18 to 49.

The CDR3 consists of 11 residues. Trimming took 4 bases from V and 7 from J, leaving 8 bases between them. The germline CDR1 and CDR2 sequences are SQVTM and ANQGSEA. Donors had no recently reported acute infections or vaccinations and were HIV-negative. Adults of Caucasian background living in Nashville, Tennessee made up all donors. Sequencing was performed with immunoSEQ multiplex PCR; in TCRdb, only in-frame clones are kept and a portion is missing. The table has 450,000 to 500,000 clones, about 72% seen once. Notes on the study in general: It was the few donors that limited the genetic and exposure-history diversity represented.

Remarks on this clone: Antigen unknown.

The TCR comes from a woman aged 35 to 49 in good health. Some clones in this sample may be carry-over from other donors' samples. Material for sequencing was PBMCs. The chain is built from TRBV29-1 and TRBJ1-5, with D maybe TRBD1 (5 bases). The CDR3 loop is CSVGEGQPQHF. As DNA, the CDR3 is TGCAGCGTTGGGGAGGGGCAGCCCCAGCATTTT. Based on the CDR3 plus reference TRBV29-1 and TRBJ1-5, the full variable domain is SAVISQKPSRDICQRGTSLTIQCQVDSQVTMMFWYRQQPGQSLTLIATANQGSEATYESGFVIDKFPISRPNLTFSTLTVSNMSPEDSSIYLCSVGEGQPQHFGDGTRLSIL.